What follows are 10 T cell receptor beta chains derived from one specimen sequenced in a study of preoperative IRX-2 immunotherapy in early breast cancer. Treatment noted: preoperative locoregional IRX-2 cytokine immunotherapy. Clones were read by immunoSEQ multiplex PCR, and TCRdb kept only the in-frame ones, dropping some. The profile shows tens of thousands of clones, over 75% of them singletons. The sample was acquired from a patient treated with IRX-2 immunotherapy. The receptors originated from a human donor with breast cancer.

The genes are TRBV6-8 and TRBJ2-3; D gene ambiguous. This CDR3 has 15 residues. Germline V gene data show CDR1 as MNHGY and CDR2 as SAAAGT. Between the trimmed V and J ends, which lost 4 bases and 3 bases, there was a span of 14 bases. The CDR3 loop reads CASSFSGMRTDTQYF. CDR3 in DNA: TGTGCCAGCAGTTTCTCTGGGATGAGGACAGATACGCAGTATTTT.

The chain combines TRBV1 with TRBJ2-5; TRBD1, the D gene given by the table, was not confirmed from the DNA. TRBV1 is deemed a pseudogene. The CDR3 covers 15 residues. CDR3 sequence: CASSRDRGSWGTQYF. The CDR3 bases are TGCGCCAGCAGCCGAGACAGGGGCAGTTGGGGGACCCAGTACTTC.

The chain combines TRBV5-1 with TRBJ1-5; D is ambiguous. There are 14 residues in the CDR3. The ends were cut back, 2 bases at V and 5 bases at J, with 11 bases in the middle. The germline V gene encodes CDR1 SGHRS and CDR2 YFSETQ. The CDR3 is CASSLREGDQPQHF. In DNA, the CDR3 is TGCGCCAGCAGCTTAAGGGAGGGAGATCAGCCCCAGCATTTT.

This clone was seen a handful of times. The chain carries TRBV11-3 and TRBJ2-7, with 11 bases aligning to TRBD2. Germline V lookup: CDR1 SGHNT, CDR2 YENEEA. The CDR3 runs to 15 residues. The V segment lost 1 base and the J segment 4 bases; nucleotides outside the gene matches: 3. The CDR3 DNA reads as TGTGCCAGCAGCTTAGGGGTAGCGGGAGGGTACGAGCAGTACTTC. Its protein is CASSLGVAGGYEQYF.

This clone was seen once. This chain connects TRBV6-8 to TRBJ2-3; possible D gene TRBD2, 6 bases. Germline V CDR1 and CDR2: MNHGY, SAAAGT. V was pared by 9 bases and J by 0 bases, with 13 bases between. This CDR3 contains 14 residues. The CDR3 is CASCDGGSTDTQYF. In nucleotides, the CDR3 is TGTGCCAGTTGTGATGGGGGGAGCACAGATACGCAGTATTTT.

This sequence joins TRBV18 and TRBJ2-2; no reliable D call. Germline-derived CDR1 and CDR2 are KGHSH and LQKENI. CDR3 size: 14 residues. Trimming left V 0 bases short and J 9 bases short, with 11 bases between. CDR3: CASSPPGGDRELFF. DNA of the CDR3: TGTGCCAGCTCACCACCCGGTGGGGATCGGGAGCTGTTTTTT. The variable domain in full, with the rest retrieved from reference TRBV18 and TRBJ2-2, is NAGVMQNPRHLVRRRGQEARLRCSPMKGHSHVYWYRQLPEEGLKFMVYLQKENIIDESGMPKERFSAEFPKEGPSILRIQQVVRGDSAAYFCASSPPGGDRELFFGEGSRLTVL.

The chain links TRBV29-1 to TRBJ1-1, with 7 bases aligning to TRBD1. Per the germline V gene, CDR1 is SQVTM and CDR2 is ANQGSEA. V trimming: 7 bases; J trimming: 5 bases; junction bases outside the gene matches: 10. The CDR3 is 13 amino acids. In nucleotides, the CDR3 is TGCAGCGGCTCCAGGGGGGAAGGGACTGAAGCTTTCTTT. Amino acid sequence: CSGSRGEGTEAFF.

The V and J genes are TRBV11-3 and TRBJ1-5; TRBD1 agrees at 8 bases. This CDR3 comprises 16 residues. Germline assignment: CDR1 SGHNT and CDR2 YENEEA. Germline trimming cut 5 bases from V and 2 bases from J; bases unmatched to any gene: 8. As DNA, the CDR3 is TGTGCCAGCAGCCGTGACAGGGGAGGGGGCAATCAGCCCCAGCATTTT. It encodes CASSRDRGGGNQPQHF.

The rearrangement links TRBV6-7 to TRBJ1-1; TRBD1 might be the D (6 bases). TRBV6-7 counts as an open reading frame of uncertain function. This CDR3 is built from 17 residues. V dropped 7 bases and J dropped 4 bases, with 25 bases sitting between them. The chain's CDR3 is CASTGAPDDVPTTEAFF. In DNA, the CDR3 is TGTGCCAGCACAGGGGCCCCCGATGACGTGCCGACCACTGAAGCTTTCTTT.

The genes are TRBV28 and TRBJ1-2; D unclear. CDR1 and CDR2 from the germline V gene are MDHEN and SYDVKM. The CDR3 is 13 residues long. V gave up 3 bases and J gave up 5 bases, with 10 bases separating them. The CDR3 loop reads CASSFRTGYGYTF. CDR3 coding DNA: TGTGCCAGCAGTTTTAGGACTGGGTATGGCTACACCTTC.